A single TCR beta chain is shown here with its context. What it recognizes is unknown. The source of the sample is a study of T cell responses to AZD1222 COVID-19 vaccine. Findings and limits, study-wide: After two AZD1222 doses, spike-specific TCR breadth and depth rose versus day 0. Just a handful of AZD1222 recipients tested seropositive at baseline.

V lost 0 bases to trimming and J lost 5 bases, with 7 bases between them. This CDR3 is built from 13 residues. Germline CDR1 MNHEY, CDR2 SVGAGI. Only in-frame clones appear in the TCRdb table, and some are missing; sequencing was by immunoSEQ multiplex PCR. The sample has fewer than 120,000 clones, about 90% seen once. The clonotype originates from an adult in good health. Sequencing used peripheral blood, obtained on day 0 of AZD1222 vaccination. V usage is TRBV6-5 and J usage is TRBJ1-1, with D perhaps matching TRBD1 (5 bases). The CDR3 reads CASSYSGGTEAFF. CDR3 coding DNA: TGTGCCAGCAGTTACTCTGGGGGTACTGAAGCTTTCTTT.